The source of this TCR beta chain is a study of response to subunit inactivated influenza vaccine. This CDR3 has 18 residues. Germline CDR1 reads LNHNV; CDR2 reads YYDKDF (reference sequence). The V and J ends lost 0 bases and 0 bases, in that order; junction bases with no gene match: 8. TCRdb re-called the RT-PCR reads through MiXCR, storing one row per CDR3 protein. The sample records 550,000 to 800,000 distinct CDR3 sequences, about 14% being singletons. The receptor was derived from a man aged 50 to 59 who received an inactivated influenza vaccine. Sequences were derived from PBMCs from blood, sampled 14 to 15 days before vaccination. The rearrangement uses TRBV15 and TRBJ1-5; 7 positions match TRBD1. In DNA form, the CDR3 reads TGTGCCACCAGCAGAGATGGCCTACAGGGGATTAGCAATCAGCCCCAGCATTTT. Protein product: CATSRDGLQGISNQPQHF.